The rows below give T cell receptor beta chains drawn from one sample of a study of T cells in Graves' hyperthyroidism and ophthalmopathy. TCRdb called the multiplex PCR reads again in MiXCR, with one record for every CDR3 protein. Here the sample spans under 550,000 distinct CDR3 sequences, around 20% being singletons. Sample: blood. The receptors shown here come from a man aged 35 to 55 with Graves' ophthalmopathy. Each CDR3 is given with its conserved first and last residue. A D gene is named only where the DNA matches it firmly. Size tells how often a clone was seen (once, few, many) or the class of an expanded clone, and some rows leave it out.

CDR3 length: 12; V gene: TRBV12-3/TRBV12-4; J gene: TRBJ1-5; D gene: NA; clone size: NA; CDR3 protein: CASSSGGRPQHF; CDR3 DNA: TGTGCCAGCAGTTCGGGAGGACGTCCCCAGCATTTT
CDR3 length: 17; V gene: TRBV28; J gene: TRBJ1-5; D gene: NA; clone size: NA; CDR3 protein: CASSKRQGLTSNQPQHF; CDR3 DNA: TGTGCCAGCAGCAAAAGGCAGGGTCTTACGAGCAATCAGCCCCAGCATTTT
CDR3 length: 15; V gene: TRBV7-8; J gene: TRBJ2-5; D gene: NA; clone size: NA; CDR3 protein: CASRGAGGTQETQYF; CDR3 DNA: TGTGCCAGCAGGGGGGCCGGAGGGACCCAAGAGACCCAGTACTTC
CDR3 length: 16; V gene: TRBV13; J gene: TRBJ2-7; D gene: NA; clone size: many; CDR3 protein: CASSSLHGLGLYEQYF; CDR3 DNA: TGTGCCAGCAGCTCCCTCCACGGGCTGGGGCTCTACGAGCAGTACTTC
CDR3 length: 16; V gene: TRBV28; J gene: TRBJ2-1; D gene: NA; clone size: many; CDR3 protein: CASSDASTGVYNEQFF; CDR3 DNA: TGTGCCAGCAGCGATGCGTCGACAGGCGTATACAATGAGCAGTTCTTC
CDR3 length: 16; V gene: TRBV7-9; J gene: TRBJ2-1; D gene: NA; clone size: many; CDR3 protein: CASSLVRGSPSNEQFF; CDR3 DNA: TGTGCCAGCAGCTTAGTACGTGGCTCCCCTTCGAATGAGCAGTTCTTC
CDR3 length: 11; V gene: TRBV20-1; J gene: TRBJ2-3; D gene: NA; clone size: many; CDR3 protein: CSALKGDTQYF; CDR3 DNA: TGCAGTGCCCTTAAAGGGGATACGCAGTATTTT
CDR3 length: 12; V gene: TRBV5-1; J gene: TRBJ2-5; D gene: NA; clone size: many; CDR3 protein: CASRLGAETQYF; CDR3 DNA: TGCGCCAGCAGACTAGGGGCCGAGACCCAGTACTTC
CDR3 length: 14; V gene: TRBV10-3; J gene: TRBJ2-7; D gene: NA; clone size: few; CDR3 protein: CAISDGRGSYEQYF; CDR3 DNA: TGTGCCATCAGTGACGGGCGGGGATCCTACGAGCAGTACTTC
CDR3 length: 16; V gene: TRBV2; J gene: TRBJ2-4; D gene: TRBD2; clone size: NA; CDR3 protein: CATSAGRGGAKNIQYF; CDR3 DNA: TGTGCCACCAGTGCTGGCCGGGGGGGAGCCAAAAACATTCAGTACTTC
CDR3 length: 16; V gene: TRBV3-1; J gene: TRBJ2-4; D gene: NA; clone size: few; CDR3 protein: CASSPLTGLAKNIQYF; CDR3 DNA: TGTGCCAGCAGCCCCCTTACTGGACTAGCCAAAAACATTCAGTACTTC
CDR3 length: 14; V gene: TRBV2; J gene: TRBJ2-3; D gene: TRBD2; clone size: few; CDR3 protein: CASKAAGVADTQYF; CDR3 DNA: TGTGCCAGCAAAGCAGCGGGAGTGGCAGATACGCAGTATTTT
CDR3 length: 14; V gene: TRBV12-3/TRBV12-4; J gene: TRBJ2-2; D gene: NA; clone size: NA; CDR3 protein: CASSSRRQTGQLFF; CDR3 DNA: TGTGCCAGCAGTTCTAGAAGGCAAACCGGGCAGCTGTTTTTT
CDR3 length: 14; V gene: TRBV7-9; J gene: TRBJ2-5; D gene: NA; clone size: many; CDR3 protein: CASSLVGGEETQYF; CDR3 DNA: TGTGCCAGCAGCTTAGTAGGAGGGGAAGAGACCCAGTACTTC
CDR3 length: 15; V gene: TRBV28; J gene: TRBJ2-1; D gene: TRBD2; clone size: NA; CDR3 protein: CASRSTGTSGRVRFF; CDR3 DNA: TGTGCCAGCAGATCTACCGGGACTAGCGGGAGGGTGAGGTTCTTC
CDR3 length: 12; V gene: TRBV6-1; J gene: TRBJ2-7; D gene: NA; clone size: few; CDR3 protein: CASSEYAVEQYF; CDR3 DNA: TGTGCCAGCAGTGAATATGCGGTCGAGCAGTACTTC
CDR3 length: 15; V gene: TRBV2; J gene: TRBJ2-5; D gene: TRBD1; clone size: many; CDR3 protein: CASSEALRGRETQYF; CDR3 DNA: TGTGCCAGCAGTGAAGCGCTTAGGGGGCGCGAGACCCAGTACTTC
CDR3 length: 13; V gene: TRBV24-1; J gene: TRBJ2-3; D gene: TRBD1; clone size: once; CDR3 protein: CATKAGGSDTQYF; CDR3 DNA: TGTGCCACCAAAGCAGGGGGCTCAGATACGCAGTATTTT
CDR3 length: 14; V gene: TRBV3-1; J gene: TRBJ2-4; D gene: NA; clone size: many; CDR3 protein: CASSQVGVGNIQYF; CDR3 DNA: TGTGCCAGCAGCCAAGTAGGGGTCGGGAACATTCAGTACTTC
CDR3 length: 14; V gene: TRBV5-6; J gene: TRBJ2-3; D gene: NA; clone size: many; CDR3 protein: CASSLGTSGDTQYF; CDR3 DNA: TGTGCCAGCAGCTTGGGGACCAGCGGGGATACGCAGTATTTT
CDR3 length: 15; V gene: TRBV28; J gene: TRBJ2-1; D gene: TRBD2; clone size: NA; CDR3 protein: CASSPIAGRDNEQFF; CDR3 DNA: TGTGCCAGCAGTCCCATAGCGGGGAGGGACAATGAGCAGTTCTTC
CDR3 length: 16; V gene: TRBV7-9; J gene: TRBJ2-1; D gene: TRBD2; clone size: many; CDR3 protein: CASTPLGGTFLDEQFF; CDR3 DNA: TGTGCCAGCACCCCCCTGGGGGGGACCTTCTTGGATGAGCAGTTCTTC
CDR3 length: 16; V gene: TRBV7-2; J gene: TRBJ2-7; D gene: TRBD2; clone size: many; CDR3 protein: CASSLVPSGRIYEQYF; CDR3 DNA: TGTGCCAGCAGCTTAGTGCCTAGCGGGAGAATTTACGAGCAGTACTTC
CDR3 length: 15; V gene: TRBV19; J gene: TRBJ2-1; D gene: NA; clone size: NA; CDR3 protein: CASSSQGGTYNEQFF; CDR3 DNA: TGTGCCAGTAGTAGTCAGGGAGGAACATACAATGAGCAGTTCTTC
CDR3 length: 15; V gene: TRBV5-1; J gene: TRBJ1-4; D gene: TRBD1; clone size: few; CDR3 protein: CASSLSGTAREKLFF; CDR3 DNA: TGCGCCAGCAGCTTGAGCGGGACAGCAAGGGAAAAACTGTTTTTT
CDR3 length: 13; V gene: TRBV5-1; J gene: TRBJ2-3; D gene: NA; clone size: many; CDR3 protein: CASSLAAHDTQYF; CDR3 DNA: TGCGCCAGCAGCTTGGCCGCCCACGATACGCAGTATTTT
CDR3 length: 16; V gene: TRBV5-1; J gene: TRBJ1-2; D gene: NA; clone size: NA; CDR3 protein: CASSLGPLGGDYGYTF; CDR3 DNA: TGCGCCAGCAGCTTGGGACCCCTTGGAGGGGACTATGGCTACACCTTC
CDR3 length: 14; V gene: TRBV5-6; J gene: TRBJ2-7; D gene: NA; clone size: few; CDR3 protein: CASSLRGVTGEQYF; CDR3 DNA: TGTGCCAGCAGCCTCAGGGGGGTTACAGGCGAGCAGTACTTC
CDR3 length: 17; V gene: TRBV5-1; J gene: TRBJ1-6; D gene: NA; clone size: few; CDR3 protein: CASSLWGVKSYNSPLHF; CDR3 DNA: TGCGCCAGCAGCTTGTGGGGGGTTAAGTCCTATAATTCACCCCTCCACTTT
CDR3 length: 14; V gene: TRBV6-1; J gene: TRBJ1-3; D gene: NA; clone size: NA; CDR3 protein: CASSSGTDGNTIYF; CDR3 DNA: TGTGCCAGCAGCTCCGGGACGGATGGAAACACCATATATTTT
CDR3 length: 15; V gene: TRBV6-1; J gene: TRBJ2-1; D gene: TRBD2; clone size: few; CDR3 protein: CASTQSPSGSYEQFF; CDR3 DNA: TGTGCCAGCACCCAAAGCCCCAGCGGGAGTTATGAGCAGTTCTTC
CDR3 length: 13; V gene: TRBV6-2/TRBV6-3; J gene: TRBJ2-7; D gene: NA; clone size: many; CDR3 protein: CASSYSRAYEQYF; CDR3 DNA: TGTGCCAGCAGTTACTCGAGGGCCTACGAGCAGTACTTC
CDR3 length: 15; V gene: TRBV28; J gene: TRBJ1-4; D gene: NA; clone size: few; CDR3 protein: CASSPGPGRGEKLFF; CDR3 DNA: TGTGCCAGCAGCCCTGGACCCGGGAGGGGTGAAAAACTGTTTTTT
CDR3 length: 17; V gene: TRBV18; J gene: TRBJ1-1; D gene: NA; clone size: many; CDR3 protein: CASSPRSGLPGRTEAFF; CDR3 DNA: TGTGCCAGCTCACCAAGATCAGGGTTACCCGGCCGCACTGAAGCTTTCTTT
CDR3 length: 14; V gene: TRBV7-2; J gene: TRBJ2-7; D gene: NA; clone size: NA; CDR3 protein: CASTLSTTRREQYF; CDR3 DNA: TGTGCCAGCACCCTGTCGACTACCCGACGCGAGCAGTACTTC
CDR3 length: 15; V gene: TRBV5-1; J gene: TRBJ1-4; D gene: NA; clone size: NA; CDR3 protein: CASSLVPASNEKLFF; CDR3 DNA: TGCGCCAGCAGCTTGGTGCCGGCTTCTAATGAAAAACTGTTTTTT
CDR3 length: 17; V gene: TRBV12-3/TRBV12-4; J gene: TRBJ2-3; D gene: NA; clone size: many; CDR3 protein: CASSLIGSGRVGDTQYF; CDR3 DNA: TGTGCCAGCAGTTTAATCGGAAGCGGAAGAGTTGGAGATACGCAGTATTTT
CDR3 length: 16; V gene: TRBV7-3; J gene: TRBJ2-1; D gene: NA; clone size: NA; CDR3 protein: CASSLFEGRGGNEQFF; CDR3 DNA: TGTGCCAGCAGCTTATTCGAGGGAAGAGGCGGGAATGAGCAGTTCTTC
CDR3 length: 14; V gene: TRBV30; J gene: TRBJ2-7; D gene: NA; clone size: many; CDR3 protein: CAWSVLAGTREQYF; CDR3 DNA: TGTGCCTGGAGTGTACTCGCGGGGACGAGGGAGCAGTACTTC